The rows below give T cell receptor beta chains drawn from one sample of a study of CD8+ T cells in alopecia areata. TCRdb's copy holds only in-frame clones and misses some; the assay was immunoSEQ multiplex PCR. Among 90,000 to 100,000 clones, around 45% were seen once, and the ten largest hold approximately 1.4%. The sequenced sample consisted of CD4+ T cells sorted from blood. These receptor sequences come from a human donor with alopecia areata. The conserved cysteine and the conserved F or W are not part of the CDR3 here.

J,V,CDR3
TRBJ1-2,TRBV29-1,SVEDLAHGYGYT
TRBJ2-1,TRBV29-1,SATGTSGTYNEQF
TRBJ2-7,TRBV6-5,ASTGDRLRSYEQY
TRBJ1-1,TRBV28,ASSLWAQGRTEAF
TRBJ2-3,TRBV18,ASSPYTTDRTDTQY
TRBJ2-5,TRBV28,ASSFGGQNQETQY
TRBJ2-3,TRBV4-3,ASSQGQGVTDTQY
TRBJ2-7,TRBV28,ASSLGYEQY
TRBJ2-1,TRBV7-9,ASVPGKASYNEQF
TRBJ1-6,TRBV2,ASSGDRGLSPLH
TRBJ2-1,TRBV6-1,ASSANLYEQF
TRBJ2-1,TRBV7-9,ASSLALGVRGQF
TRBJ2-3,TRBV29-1,SARRTGGWTDTQY
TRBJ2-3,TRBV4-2,ASGQLPTDTQY
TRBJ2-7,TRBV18,ASSPEVRRGNEQY
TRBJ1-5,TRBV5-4,ASSLAGRGAQH
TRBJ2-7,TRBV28,ASRRQGYTYEQY
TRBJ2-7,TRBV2,ASSRQAYEQY
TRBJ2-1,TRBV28,ASSFSGQALLDEQF
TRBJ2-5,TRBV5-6,ASSAHVQETQY
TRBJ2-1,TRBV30,AWSYPYNEQF
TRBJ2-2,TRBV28,ASQWHTGELF
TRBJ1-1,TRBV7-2,ASSLGFAEAF
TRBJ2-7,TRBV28,ASSRGQVTYEQY
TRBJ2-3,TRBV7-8,ASSSTSGGIDTQY
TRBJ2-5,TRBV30,AWSRDRSETQY
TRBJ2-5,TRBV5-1,ASSRTGQETQY
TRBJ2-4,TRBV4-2,ASSTLYRTPGQGAKNIQY
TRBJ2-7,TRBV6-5,ASKERGSSYEQY
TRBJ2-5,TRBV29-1,SANIPQGVLRETQY
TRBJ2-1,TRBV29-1,SVVVGSEQF
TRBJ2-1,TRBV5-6,ASSLDGHTYNEQF
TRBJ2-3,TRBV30,AWRLAGGTDTQY
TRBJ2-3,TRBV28,ASSAGDTQY
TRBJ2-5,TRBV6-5,ASRDRVKTQY
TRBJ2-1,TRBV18,ASSPGPTNEQF
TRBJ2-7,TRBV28,ASSRLIYEQY
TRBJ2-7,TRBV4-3,ASSQQGRAIYEQY
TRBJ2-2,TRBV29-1,SVAPFVAGMNTGELF
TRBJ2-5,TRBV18,ASSPSETQY
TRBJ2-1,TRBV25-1,ASRAVDEQF
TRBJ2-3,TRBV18,ASSSQGRTDTQY
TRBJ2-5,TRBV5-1,ASSHQQETQY
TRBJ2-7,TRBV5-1,ASSREWTSTYEQY
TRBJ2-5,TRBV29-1,SVESLARTQETQY
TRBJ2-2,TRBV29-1,SVGREGMNTGELF